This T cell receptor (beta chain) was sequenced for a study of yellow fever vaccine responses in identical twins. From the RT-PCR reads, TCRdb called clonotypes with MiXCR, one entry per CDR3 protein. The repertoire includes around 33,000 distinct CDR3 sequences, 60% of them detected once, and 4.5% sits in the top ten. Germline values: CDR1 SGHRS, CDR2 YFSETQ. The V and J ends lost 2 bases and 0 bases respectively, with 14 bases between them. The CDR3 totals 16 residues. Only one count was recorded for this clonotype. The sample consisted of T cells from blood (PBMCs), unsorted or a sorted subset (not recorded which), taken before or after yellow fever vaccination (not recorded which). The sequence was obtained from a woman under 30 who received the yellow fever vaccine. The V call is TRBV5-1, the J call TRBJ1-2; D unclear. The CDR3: CASSFSLLESNYGYTF. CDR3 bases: TGCGCCAGCAGCTTTAGTCTCCTCGAATCTAACTATGGCTACACCTTC.